This T cell receptor (beta chain) was identified in a study of STAT5B mutations in CD4+ large granular lymphocyte leukemia. Notes on the study in general: No patients shared main leukemic clonotypes, though around 27% appeared at low frequency elsewhere.

Sequencing used immunoSEQ multiplex PCR; TCRdb keeps in-frame clones, though not all of them. The table shows some 34,000 clones, with 76% occurring only once. V gave up 5 bases and J gave up 10 bases; unmatched junction bases: 8. The germline gives CDR1 LNHDA, CDR2 SQIVND (reference sequence). This CDR3 contains 13 residues. As to this clone: Its antigen is unknown.

The rearrangement uses TRBV19 and TRBJ2-1, with 7 positions matching TRBD2. The TCR comes from a human donor in good health. Source material: CD4+ T cells from blood buffy coats. Written as DNA, the CDR3 is TGTGCCAGTAGTCCCCCCGTAGCGGGCGAGCAGTTCTTC. Translating gives CASSPPVAGEQFF.